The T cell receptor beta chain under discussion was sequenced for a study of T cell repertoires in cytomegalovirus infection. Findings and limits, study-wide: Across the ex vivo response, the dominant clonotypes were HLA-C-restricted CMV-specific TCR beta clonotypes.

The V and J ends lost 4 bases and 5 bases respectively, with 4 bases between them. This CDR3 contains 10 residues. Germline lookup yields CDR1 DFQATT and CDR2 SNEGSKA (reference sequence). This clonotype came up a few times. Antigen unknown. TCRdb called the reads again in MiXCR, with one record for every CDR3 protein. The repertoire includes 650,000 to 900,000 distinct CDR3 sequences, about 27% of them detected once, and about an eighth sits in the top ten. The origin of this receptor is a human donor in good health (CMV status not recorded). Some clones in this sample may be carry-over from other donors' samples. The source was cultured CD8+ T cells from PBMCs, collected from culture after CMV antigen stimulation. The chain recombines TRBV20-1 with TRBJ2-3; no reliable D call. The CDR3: CSATLDTQYF. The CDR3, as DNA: TGCAGTGCTACGCTAGATACGCAGTATTTT.